The source of this T cell receptor beta chain is a study of blood T cell repertoires in COVID-19. In germline, CDR1 is LGHDT, CDR2 YNNKEL (reference sequence). CDR3 length equals 15 residues. V dropped 6 bases and J dropped 4; count of bases not matched to a gene: 9. Profiled with immunoSEQ multiplex PCR; TCRdb holds only in-frame clones, not every one. The sample comprises 360,000 or so clones, around 90% of which are singletons, and under 5% rests with the top ten. The chain recombines TRBV3-1 (or the pseudogene TRBV3-2) with TRBJ2-1; 7 bases map to TRBD2. Sequencing used peripheral blood. The clonotype originates from a woman aged 60-75 years with COVID-19, enrolled during active disease. For the CDR3, the DNA is TGTGCCAGCAGACCTACTAGCGCCGGATACAATGAGCAGTTCTTC. It specifies CASRPTSAGYNEQFF.